The rows below give T cell receptor beta chains drawn from one sample of a study of T cells after yellow fever vaccination. TCRdb reprocessed the 5' RACE reads with MiXCR, giving one entry per CDR3 protein. The table shows 600,000 to 750,000 distinct CDR3 sequences, with 9% to 15% occurring only once. Sequencing was performed on PBMCs, taken on the day of the yellow fever booster vaccination. The receptors originated from a man aged 30-40 years who received the YFV17D yellow fever vaccine. Both conserved end residues are part of each CDR3. D genes are given only for firm matches. Size is omitted from some rows. Given values are once, few, many or a class for expanded clones.

V gene,D gene,clone size,J gene,CDR3 protein,CDR3 DNA
TRBV18,TRBD1,few,TRBJ2-3,CASSDEGAEDTQYF,TGTGCCAGCTCAGACGAGGGGGCGGAAGATACGCAGTATTTT
TRBV6-5,TRBD2,.,TRBJ2-1,CASIMEASGKGQFF,TGTGCCAGCATTATGGAGGCTAGCGGCAAGGGGCAGTTCTTC
TRBV6-2/TRBV6-3,.,few,TRBJ1-1,CASSYSRAVTEAFF,TGTGCCAGCAGTTACTCGAGGGCGGTCACTGAAGCTTTCTTT
TRBV19,.,few,TRBJ2-7,CAGFAEGGSYEQYF,TGTGCCGGATTCGCGGAGGGGGGATCCTACGAGCAGTACTTC
TRBV18,TRBD2,once,TRBJ2-1,CASSPLAGGVDEQFF,TGTGCCAGCTCCCCCCTAGCGGGAGGGGTCGATGAGCAGTTCTTC
TRBV4-1,TRBD1,few,TRBJ2-2,CASSQDGQGITGELFF,TGCGCCAGCAGCCAAGATGGACAGGGAATCACCGGGGAGCTGTTTTTT
TRBV5-1,.,few,TRBJ2-7,CASSLGSTEEVEQYF,TGCGCCAGCAGCCTGGGGAGTACGGAGGAGGTCGAGCAGTACTTC
TRBV24-1,TRBD1,few,TRBJ2-1,CATSDASGTGGYNEQFF,TGTGCCACCAGTGACGCCTCCGGGACAGGGGGCTACAATGAGCAGTTCTTC
TRBV5-1,.,.,TRBJ2-1,CASRLVATYNEQFF,TGCGCCAGCAGGTTGGTCGCGACCTACAATGAGCAGTTCTTC
TRBV7-2,.,few,TRBJ2-1,CASSSASSSYNEQFF,TGTGCCAGCAGCTCCGCTAGTAGCTCCTACAATGAGCAGTTCTTC
TRBV4-2,TRBD2,.,TRBJ2-3,CASSQVGGSGTDTQYF,TGTGCCAGCAGCCAAGTTGGCGGGAGTGGGACAGATACGCAGTATTTT
TRBV15,.,many,TRBJ2-7,CATSRDLRGSYEQYF,TGTGCCACCAGCAGAGATCTGAGGGGGTCCTACGAGCAGTACTTC
TRBV7-2,.,few,TRBJ2-7,CASSLEGVYYF,TGTGCCAGCAGCTTAGAGGGGGTTTACTACTTC
TRBV30,.,.,TRBJ2-1,CACPSTKGYNEQFF,TGTGCCTGCCCAAGCACTAAAGGGTACAATGAGCAGTTCTTC
TRBV7-2,.,.,TRBJ2-7,CASSLLAQSYEQYF,TGTGCCAGCAGCTTGTTGGCTCAGTCCTACGAGCAGTACTTC
TRBV15,TRBD1,few,TRBJ2-5,CATSSTPGQKETQYF,TGTGCCACCAGCAGTACACCGGGACAGAAAGAGACCCAGTACTTC
TRBV6-2/TRBV6-3,.,many,TRBJ2-3,CASSYPDSTDTQYF,TGTGCCAGCAGTTACCCAGATTCGACAGATACGCAGTATTTT
TRBV7-2,.,few,TRBJ2-1,CASSLDNNEQFF,TGTGCCAGCAGCTTAGATAATAATGAGCAGTTCTTC
TRBV20-1,TRBD2,.,TRBJ2-1,CSASPPLAGADEQFF,TGCAGTGCTAGCCCACCCCTAGCGGGAGCAGATGAGCAGTTCTTC
TRBV6-2/TRBV6-3,.,.,TRBJ2-2,CASSYSYSSNTGELFF,TGTGCCAGCAGTTACTCTTACTCCTCGAACACCGGGGAGCTGTTTTTT
TRBV20-1,.,few,TRBJ1-1,CSAQGPVTEAFF,TGCAGTGCTCAGGGGCCGGTCACTGAAGCTTTCTTT
TRBV28,.,few,TRBJ1-2,CASSRNRYTF,TGTGCCAGCAGTCGAAATCGCTACACCTTC
TRBV5-1,TRBD1,few,TRBJ2-5,CASSLGQGIAETQYF,TGCGCCAGCAGCTTGGGACAGGGAATTGCGGAGACCCAGTACTTC
TRBV18,TRBD1,few,TRBJ1-1,CASSLLDRGTEAFF,TGTGCCAGCTCACTCCTGGACAGGGGCACTGAAGCTTTCTTT
TRBV9,.,.,TRBJ2-3,CASSGPGVGGTQYF,TGTGCCAGCAGCGGCCCAGGGGTCGGTGGTACGCAGTATTTT
TRBV12-3/TRBV12-4,.,.,TRBJ1-2,CASTTDKNYGYTF,TGTGCCAGCACCACCGACAAGAACTATGGCTACACCTTC
TRBV7-2,.,.,TRBJ1-4,CASSLAARSTEKLFF,TGTGCCAGCAGCTTAGCTGCCAGGTCGACTGAAAAACTGTTTTTT
TRBV20-1,.,.,TRBJ2-4,CSARKRGNGYIQYF,TGCAGTGCTAGAAAAAGAGGGAATGGATACATTCAGTACTTC
TRBV19,TRBD2,.,TRBJ2-1,CASSNSGTSGRGTYNEQFF,TGTGCCAGTAGCAACTCCGGGACTAGCGGGAGGGGAACTTACAATGAGCAGTTCTTC
TRBV12-3/TRBV12-4,.,few,TRBJ2-6,CASTRLSGRVISGANVLTF,TGTGCCAGCACCCGTCTATCCGGCAGGGTCATCTCTGGGGCCAACGTCCTGACTTTC
TRBV9,TRBD2,.,TRBJ2-3,CASSPRAGGPTDTQYF,TGTGCCAGCAGCCCCCGAGCGGGAGGGCCCACAGATACGCAGTATTTT
TRBV7-2,.,.,TRBJ1-2,CASSHPGDYGYTF,TGTGCCAGCAGCCACCCAGGAGACTATGGCTACACCTTC
TRBV5-5,.,few,TRBJ1-3,CASSLVRTSGNTIYF,TGTGCCAGCAGCTTGGTCAGGACCTCTGGAAACACCATATATTTT
TRBV20-1,.,few,TRBJ2-3,CSARSLFGDLETDTQYF,TGCAGTGCTAGATCCCTGTTTGGGGACCTCGAGACAGATACGCAGTATTTT
TRBV7-2,.,.,TRBJ2-2,CASSLGVRSTGELFF,TGTGCCAGCAGCCTGGGGGTTAGAAGCACCGGGGAGCTGTTTTTT
TRBV7-2,TRBD2,many,TRBJ2-1,CASSLVREGHEQFF,TGTGCCAGCAGCTTAGTGCGGGAGGGCCATGAGCAGTTCTTC
TRBV6-2/TRBV6-3,.,.,TRBJ1-5,CASRGQGIMEPQHF,TGTGCCAGCAGGGGCCAGGGGATTATGGAGCCCCAGCATTTT
TRBV5-1,.,few,TRBJ2-3,CASSLGLQFSTDTQYF,TGCGCCAGCAGCTTGGGACTCCAATTTAGCACAGATACGCAGTATTTT
TRBV30,.,.,TRBJ2-2,CAWTRVLHTGELFF,TGTGCATGGACACGAGTGCTGCACACCGGGGAGCTGTTTTTT